The 9 T cell receptor beta chains below were found in one sample sequenced in a study of cytomegalovirus exposure and HLA in healthy donors. The PCR employed 60 Vbeta primers together with 13 Jbeta primers. Only in-frame clones appear in the TCRdb table, and some are missing; sequencing was by immunoSEQ multiplex PCR. In the table there are about 230,000 clones, about 89% of which are singletons. The sequenced sample consisted of PBMCs. These receptors were collected from a young woman in good health and CMV-seronegative.

The chain uses TRBV9 and TRBJ2-7; 8 bases are shared with TRBD2. CDR1 is SGDLS and CDR2 is YYNGEE in the germline V gene. The CDR3 is 16 residues long. Germline trimming cut 3 bases from V and 0 bases from J; bases unmatched to any gene: 8. The CDR3 loop reads CASSAASGLDSYEQYF. CDR3 DNA sequence: TGTGCCAGCAGCGCGGCATCGGGACTAGACTCCTACGAGCAGTACTTC.

Points on this clone: An end of the junction differs from the germline gene, which may be a read error. V gene TRBV7-9 combines with J gene TRBJ2-7, with 12 bases identical to TRBD2. The length of the CDR3 is 16 residues. Germline CDR1 and CDR2: SEHNR and FQNEAQ (reference sequence). CDR3 in DNA: TGTTCCAGCAGCCGTAGGACTAGCGGGGACTCCTACGAGCAGTACTTC. It specifies CSSSRRTSGDSYEQYF.

The chain links TRBV7-2 to TRBJ2-7; TRBD1 might be the D (5 bases). V dropped 1 base and J dropped 2 bases, with 6 bases sitting between them. In germline, CDR1 is SGHTA, CDR2 FQGNSA. This CDR3 region has 13 residues. The CDR3 loop reads CASSLVQAYEQYF. CDR3 DNA sequence: TGTGCCAGCAGCTTAGTACAGGCCTACGAGCAGTACTTC. Looking up the rest from reference TRBV7-2 and TRBJ2-7 gives the full variable domain: GAGVSQSPSNKVTEKGKDVELRCDPISGHTALYWYRQSLGQGLEFLIYFQGNSAPDKSGLPSDRFSAERTGGSVSTLTIQRTQQEDSAVYLCASSLVQAYEQYFGPGTRLTVT.

As concerns this clone: One junction end disagrees with the germline gene, perhaps due to a read error. The chain combines TRBV7-6 with TRBJ2-2; D is perhaps TRBD2 (6 bases). Germline-derived CDR1 and CDR2 are SGHVS and FNYEAQ. The CDR3 sequence is 15 residues long. The CDR3: CASSFGGTPTRELFF. The CDR3, as DNA: TGTGCCAGCAGCTTTGGAGGGACCCCCACCCGGGAGCTGTTTTTT. Filled out from reference TRBV7-6 and TRBJ2-2, the complete variable domain reads GAGVSQSPRYKVTKRGQDVALRCDPISGHVSLYWYRQALGQGPEFLTYFNYEAQQDKSGLPNDRFSAERPEGSISTLTIQRTEQRDSAMYRCASSFGGTPTRELFFGEGSRLTVL.

The chain carries TRBV27 and TRBJ2-2; a possible D gene is TRBD2 (5 bases). Germline lookup yields CDR1 MNHEY and CDR2 SMNVEV (reference sequence). Trimming cost V 2 bases and J 4 bases, with 8 bases left between them. This CDR3 is built from 14 residues. In DNA form, the CDR3 reads TGTGCCAGCAGTTTACAAGAGGGCACCGGGGAGCTGTTTTTT. It encodes CASSLQEGTGELFF.

The chain has TRBV4-1 and TRBJ2-1; 8 bases map to TRBD1. Trimming took 4 bases from V and 2 from J; bases not matched to a gene: 16. This CDR3 is built from 19 residues. CDR1 is MGHRA and CDR2 is YSYEKL in the germline V gene. This CDR3 reads CASSRLGQGSVSAYNEQFF. CDR3 nucleotides: TGCGCCAGCAGCCGCTTAGGACAGGGATCAGTAAGTGCCTACAATGAGCAGTTCTTC.

This sequence joins TRBV15 and TRBJ1-2, with unresolved D. V was shortened by 0 bases and J by 8 bases, with 10 bases between the two germline ends. The CDR3 runs 13 residues. Germline V gene sequence: CDR1 LNHNV, CDR2 YYDKDF (reference sequence). CDR3 in amino acids: CATSRELSWGYTF. CDR3 nucleotides: TGTGCCACCAGCAGAGAACTGAGTTGGGGCTACACCTTC.

The CDR3: CASRWAGGSSYNEQFF. As DNA, the CDR3 is TGTGCCAGCAGATGGGCGGGTGGAAGCTCCTACAATGAGCAGTTCTTC. The chain carries TRBV5-4 and TRBJ2-1, with D possibly being TRBD2 (5 bases). The CDR3 has 16 residues. V shed 5 bases and J shed 0 bases, with 15 bases lying between them. The germline V gene has CDR1 SGHNT and CDR2 YYREEE (reference sequence).

This clone was detected only a few times. This sequence joins TRBV5-8 and TRBJ2-7, with D possibly matching TRBD1 (6 bases). The V end was cut by 1 base, the J end by 4 bases, with 12 bases between. The CDR3 runs 14 residues. The germline V gene has CDR1 SGHTS and CDR2 YDEGEE. The CDR3 sequence: CASSLRDTIYEQYF. The CDR3 coding sequence is TGTGCCAGCAGCTTGCGGGACACTATTTACGAGCAGTACTTC.